This T cell receptor beta chain was identified in a study of shared clonotypes between healthy human individuals. As concerns this clone: The antigen is unknown.

Overall study results and limits: Among donors, clonotype sharing was expected to be affected by sequencing depth.

V lost 6 bases, J lost 6 bases, and 9 bases lay in between. CDR1 is MDHEN, CDR2 SYDVKM, per germline. The CDR3 length is 11 residues. Sequencing was performed with immunoSEQ multiplex PCR; in TCRdb, only in-frame clones are kept and a portion is missing. This table holds some 2,100,000 clones, roughly 91% found once. Naive CD8 cells were CD45RO-negative, positively selected for CCR7, excluding terminally differentiated effector memory CD45RA+ cells. This TCR came from a man aged 18 to 30 in good health. Some clones in this sample may be carry-over from other donors' samples. The sequenced sample consisted of naive CD8+ T cells from PBMCs. This rearrangement joins TRBV28 to TRBJ2-7; TRBD2 is a possible D gene (5 bases). For the CDR3, the DNA is TGTGCCAGCAGCCCGCGGGTCGAGCAGTACTTC. It specifies CASSPRVEQYF.